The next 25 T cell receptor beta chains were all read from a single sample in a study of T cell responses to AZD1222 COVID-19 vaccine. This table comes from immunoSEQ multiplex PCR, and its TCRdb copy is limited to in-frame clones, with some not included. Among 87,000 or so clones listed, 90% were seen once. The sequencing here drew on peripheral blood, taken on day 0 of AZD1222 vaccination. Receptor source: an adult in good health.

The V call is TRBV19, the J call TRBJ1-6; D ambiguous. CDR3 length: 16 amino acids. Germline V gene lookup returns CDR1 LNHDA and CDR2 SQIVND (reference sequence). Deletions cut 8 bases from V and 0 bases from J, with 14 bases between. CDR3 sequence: CASGAGGSSYNSPLHF. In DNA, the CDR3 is TGTGCCAGTGGCGCGGGAGGTAGCTCCTATAATTCACCCCTCCACTTT.

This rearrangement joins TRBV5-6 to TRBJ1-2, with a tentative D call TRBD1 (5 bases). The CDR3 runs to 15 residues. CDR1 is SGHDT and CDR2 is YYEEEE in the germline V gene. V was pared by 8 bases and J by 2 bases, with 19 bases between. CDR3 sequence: CASRGAGQSNYGYTF. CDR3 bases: TGTGCCAGTCGCGGGGCTGGGCAGTCCAACTATGGCTACACCTTC.

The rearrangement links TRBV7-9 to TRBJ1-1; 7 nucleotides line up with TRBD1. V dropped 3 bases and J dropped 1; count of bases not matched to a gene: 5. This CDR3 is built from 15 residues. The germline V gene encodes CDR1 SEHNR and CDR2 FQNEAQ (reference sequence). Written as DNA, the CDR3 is TGTGCCAGCAGCTTGCGACAGGGACAGAACACTGAAGCTTTCTTT. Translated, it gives CASSLRQGQNTEAFF.

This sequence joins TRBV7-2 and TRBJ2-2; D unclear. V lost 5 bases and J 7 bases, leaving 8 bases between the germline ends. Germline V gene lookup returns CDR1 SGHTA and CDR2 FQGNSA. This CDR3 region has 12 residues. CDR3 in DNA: TGTGCCAGCAGCCAGGCGAACGGGGAGCTGTTTTTT. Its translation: CASSQANGELFF.

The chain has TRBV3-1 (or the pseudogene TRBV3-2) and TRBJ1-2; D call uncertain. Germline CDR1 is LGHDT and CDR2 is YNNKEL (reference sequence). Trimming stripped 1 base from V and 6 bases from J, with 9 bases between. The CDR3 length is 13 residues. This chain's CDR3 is CASSQVAGHGYTF. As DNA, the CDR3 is TGTGCCAGCAGCCAAGTGGCAGGTCATGGCTACACCTTC.

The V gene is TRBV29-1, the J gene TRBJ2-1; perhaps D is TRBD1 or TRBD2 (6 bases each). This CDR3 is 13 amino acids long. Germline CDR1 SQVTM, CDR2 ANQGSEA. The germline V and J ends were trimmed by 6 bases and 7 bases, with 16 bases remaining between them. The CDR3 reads CSVGTGARNEQFF. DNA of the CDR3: TGCAGCGTCGGGACGGGGGCGAGGAATGAGCAGTTCTTC.

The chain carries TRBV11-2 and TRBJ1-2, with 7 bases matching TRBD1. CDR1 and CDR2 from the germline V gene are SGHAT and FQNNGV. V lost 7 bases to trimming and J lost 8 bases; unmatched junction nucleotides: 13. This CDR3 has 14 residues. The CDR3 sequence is CASNHRGWLGGYTF. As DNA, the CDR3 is TGTGCCAGCAACCACAGGGGCTGGTTGGGGGGCTACACCTTC.

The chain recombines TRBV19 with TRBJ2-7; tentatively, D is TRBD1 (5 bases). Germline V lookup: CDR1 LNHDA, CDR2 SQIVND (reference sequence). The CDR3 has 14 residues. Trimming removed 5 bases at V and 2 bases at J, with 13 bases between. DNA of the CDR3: TGTGCCAGTAGTTTGGGGCCACCACCCTACGAGCAGTACTTC. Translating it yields CASSLGPPPYEQYF.

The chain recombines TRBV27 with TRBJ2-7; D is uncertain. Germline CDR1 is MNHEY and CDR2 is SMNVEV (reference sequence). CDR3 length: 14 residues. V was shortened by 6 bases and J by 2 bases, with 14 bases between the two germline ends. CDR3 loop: CASSGRRRAYEQYF. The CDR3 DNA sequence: TGTGCCAGCAGCGGACGGCGTCGTGCCTACGAGCAGTACTTC.

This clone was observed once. For the CDR3, the DNA is TGTGCCAGCAGTGAATTCCCAGACAGGGACGGGAACTATGGCTACACCTTC. It specifies CASSEFPDRDGNYGYTF. The chain recombines TRBV25-1 with TRBJ1-2; 7 bases are a match to TRBD1. CDR3 length equals 17 residues. V gave up 1 base and J gave up 2 bases; unmatched junction bases: 10. Per germline, CDR1 MGHDK and CDR2 SYGVNS.

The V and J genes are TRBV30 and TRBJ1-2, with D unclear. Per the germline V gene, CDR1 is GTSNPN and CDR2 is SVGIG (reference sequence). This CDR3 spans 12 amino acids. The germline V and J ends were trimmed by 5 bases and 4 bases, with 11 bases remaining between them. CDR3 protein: CAWAALGYGYTF. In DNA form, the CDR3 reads TGTGCCTGGGCTGCGTTGGGCTATGGCTACACCTTC.

CDR3 DNA: TGTGCCAGCCACGGGGGGTTGACCTTGTTTGGCTACACCTTC. This codes for CASHGGLTLFGYTF. The rearrangement uses TRBV5-6 and TRBJ1-2; D is possibly TRBD1 (5 bases). The germline V gene has CDR1 SGHDT and CDR2 YYEEEE. The CDR3 is made up of 14 amino acids. With 7 bases removed from V and 7 bases from J, the gap between germline ends came to 20 bases. Filled out from reference TRBV5-6 and TRBJ1-2, the complete variable domain reads DAGVTQSPTHLIKTRGQQVTLRCSPKSGHDTVSWYQQALGQGPQFIFQYYEEEERQRGNFPDRFSGHQFPNYSSELNVNALLLGDSALYLCASHGGLTLFGYTFGSGTRLTVV.

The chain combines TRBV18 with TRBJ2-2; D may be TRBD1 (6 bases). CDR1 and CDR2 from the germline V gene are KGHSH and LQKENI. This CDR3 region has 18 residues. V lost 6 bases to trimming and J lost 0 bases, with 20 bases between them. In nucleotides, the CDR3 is TGTGCCAGCTCCCCGCGGACGGGACACCCCACGAACACCGGGGAGCTGTTTTTT. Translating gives CASSPRTGHPTNTGELFF.

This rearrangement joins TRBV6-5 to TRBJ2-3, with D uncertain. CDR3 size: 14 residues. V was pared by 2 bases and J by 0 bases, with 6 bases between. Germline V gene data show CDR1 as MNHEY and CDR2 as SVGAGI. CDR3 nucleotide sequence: TGTGCCAGCAGTTACAGGGCTAGCACAGATACGCAGTATTTT. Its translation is CASSYRASTDTQYF.

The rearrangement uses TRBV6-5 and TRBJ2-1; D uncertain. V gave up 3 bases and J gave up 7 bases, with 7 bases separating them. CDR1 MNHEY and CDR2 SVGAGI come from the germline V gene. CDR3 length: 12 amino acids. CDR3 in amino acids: CASSYAGNEQFF. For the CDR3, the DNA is TGTGCCAGCAGTTATGCTGGGAATGAGCAGTTCTTC.

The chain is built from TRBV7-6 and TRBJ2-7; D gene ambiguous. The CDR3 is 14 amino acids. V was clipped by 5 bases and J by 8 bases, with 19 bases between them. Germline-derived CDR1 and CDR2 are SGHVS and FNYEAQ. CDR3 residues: CASSQPTDGSQQYF. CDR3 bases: TGTGCCAGCAGCCAACCAACCGACGGAAGTCAGCAGTACTTC.

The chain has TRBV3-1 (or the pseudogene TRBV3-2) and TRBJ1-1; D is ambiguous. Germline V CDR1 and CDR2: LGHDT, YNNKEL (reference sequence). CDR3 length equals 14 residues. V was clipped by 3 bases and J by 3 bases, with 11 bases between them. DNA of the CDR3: TGTGCCAGCAGCCATGTCAGAGCATACACTGAAGCTTTCTTT. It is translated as CASSHVRAYTEAFF.

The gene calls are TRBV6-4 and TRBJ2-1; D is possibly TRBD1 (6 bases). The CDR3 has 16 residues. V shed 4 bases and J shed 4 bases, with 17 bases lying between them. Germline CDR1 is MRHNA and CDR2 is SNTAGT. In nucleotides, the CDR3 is TGTGCCAGCAGTGCCGAACTAGTTAGGGGGTACAATGAGCAGTTCTTC. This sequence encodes CASSAELVRGYNEQFF.

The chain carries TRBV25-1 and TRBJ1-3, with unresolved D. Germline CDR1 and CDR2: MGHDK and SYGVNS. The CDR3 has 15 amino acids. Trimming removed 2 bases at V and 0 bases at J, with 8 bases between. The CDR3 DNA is TGTGCCAGCAGTGAAGGGTTGTTCTCTGGAAACACCATATATTTT. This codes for CASSEGLFSGNTIYF.

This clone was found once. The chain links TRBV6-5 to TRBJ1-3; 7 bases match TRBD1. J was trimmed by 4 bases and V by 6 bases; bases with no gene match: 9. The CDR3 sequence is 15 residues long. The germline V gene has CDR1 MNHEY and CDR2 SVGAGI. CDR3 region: CASRDRVVAGNTIYF. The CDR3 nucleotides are TGTGCCAGCAGAGACAGGGTAGTAGCCGGAAACACCATATATTTT.

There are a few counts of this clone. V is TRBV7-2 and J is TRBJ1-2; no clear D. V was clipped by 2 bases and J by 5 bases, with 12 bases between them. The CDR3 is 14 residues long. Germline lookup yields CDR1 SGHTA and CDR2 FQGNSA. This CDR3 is CASSLTDTGYGYTF. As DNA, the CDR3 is TGTGCCAGCAGCTTAACAGACACGGGGTATGGCTACACCTTC.

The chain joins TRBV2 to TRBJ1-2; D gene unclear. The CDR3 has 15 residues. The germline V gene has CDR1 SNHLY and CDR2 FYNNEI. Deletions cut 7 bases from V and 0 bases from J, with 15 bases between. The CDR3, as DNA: TGTGCCAGCATTTTATCCCGAATAGCTAACTATGGCTACACCTTC. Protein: CASILSRIANYGYTF.

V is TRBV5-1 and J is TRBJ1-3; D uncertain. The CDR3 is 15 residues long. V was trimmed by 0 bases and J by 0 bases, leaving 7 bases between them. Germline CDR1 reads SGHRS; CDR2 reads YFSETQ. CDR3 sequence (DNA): TGCGCCAGCAGCTTGGCCAGCGACTCTGGAAACACCATATATTTT. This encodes CASSLASDSGNTIYF.

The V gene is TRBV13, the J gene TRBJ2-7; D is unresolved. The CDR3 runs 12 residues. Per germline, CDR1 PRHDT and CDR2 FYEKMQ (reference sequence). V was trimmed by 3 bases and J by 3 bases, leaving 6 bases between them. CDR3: CASSFRGYEQYF. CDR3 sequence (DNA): TGTGCCAGCAGCTTTCGAGGCTACGAGCAGTACTTC.

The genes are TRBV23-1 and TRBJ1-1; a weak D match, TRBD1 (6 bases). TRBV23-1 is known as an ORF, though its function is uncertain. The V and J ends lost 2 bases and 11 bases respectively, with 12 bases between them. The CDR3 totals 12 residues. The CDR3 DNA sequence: TGCGCCAGCAGTCAAGACAGGCCAGGTGCTTTCTTT. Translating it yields CASSQDRPGAFF.